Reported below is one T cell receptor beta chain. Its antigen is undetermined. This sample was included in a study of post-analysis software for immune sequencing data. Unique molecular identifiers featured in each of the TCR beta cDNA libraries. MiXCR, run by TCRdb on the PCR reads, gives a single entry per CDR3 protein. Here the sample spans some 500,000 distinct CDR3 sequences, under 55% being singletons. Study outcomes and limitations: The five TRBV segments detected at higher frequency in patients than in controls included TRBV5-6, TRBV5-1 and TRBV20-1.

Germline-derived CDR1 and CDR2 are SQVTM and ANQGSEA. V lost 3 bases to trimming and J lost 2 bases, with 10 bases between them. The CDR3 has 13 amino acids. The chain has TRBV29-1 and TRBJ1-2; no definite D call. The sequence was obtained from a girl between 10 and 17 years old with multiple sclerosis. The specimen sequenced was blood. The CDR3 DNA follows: TGCAGCGTTGAGCTCAGAGCGAACTATGGCTACACCTTC. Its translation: CSVELRANYGYTF.